This T cell receptor beta chain was profiled in a study of tumor-infiltrating lymphocytes in primary liver carcinoma. On the study more broadly: Lesions, classed as T1-T3 N0M0, spanned about 4.2 to 10 cm across. Sequencing of the samples generated roughly 3.65 to 7.13 million productive TCRbeta reads, with similar yields across tissue types.

Investigators took RNA and DNA out together from 20-30 mg of unsorted bulk tissue. Every patient in the cohort had a primary liver carcinoma. That carcinoma was treated by surgical resection. In germline, CDR1 is KGHDR, CDR2 SFDVKD. CDR3 length: 12 amino acids. The authors made TCR beta cDNA from approximately 500 ng total RNA with a constant-region primer. Modified slightly, ARM-PCR produced TCR beta libraries over three nested multiplex PCR rounds. Both of the initial two PCR rounds ran for about 9 cycles and employed TRBV1-TRBV30 forward primers alongside a C-beta reverse primer. In TCRdb, the multiplex PCR reads were re-called with MiXCR into one record per CDR3 protein. The repertoire holds some 94,000 distinct CDR3 sequences, with 69% as singletons. General observations from the study: A significantly higher top-250-clone fraction was recorded for tumors than for blood (p = 0.039).

Comments on this clonotype: The antigen is not known. Possible read error: a much larger clone is one base away.

The V and J genes are TRBV24-1 and TRBJ2-1; no clear D. Sequencing input: liver tumor tissue from sampling region 5. The subset was: tumor region T5, tumor centre. The sequence came from a woman aged 55-69 years with primary liver carcinoma and hepatitis B virus infection. The CDR3 sequence is CTTSNPYNEQFF. As DNA, the CDR3 is TGTACCACCAGTAACCCCTACAATGAGCAGTTCTTC.